This T cell receptor beta chain was retrieved from a study of Graves' ophthalmopathy and Graves' hyperthyroidism. At least ten counts were recorded for this clonotype. A read error may explain this, as a much larger clone is one base away. Beta-chain TCR CDR3 regions were amplified from RNA transcripts. RT-PCR in the first round used HTBI primers; a second-round multiplex PCR followed. TCRdb re-derived calls from the multiplex PCR reads in MiXCR, one entry per CDR3 protein. Seen here are about 400,000 distinct CDR3 sequences, around 20% observed once, and the top ten hold roughly 3.2%. CDR3 length: 20 residues. V trimming: 2 bases; J trimming: 0 bases; junction bases outside the gene matches: 19.

The sequence was obtained from a woman younger than 35 with stable Graves' hyperthyroidism. The rearrangement links TRBV12-3 or TRBV12-4 to TRBJ2-7, with 7 bases identical to TRBD2. What was sequenced was peripheral blood. The CDR3 here is CASSLTLAGILAVPSYEQYF. DNA of the CDR3: TGTGCCAGCAGTTTAACTCTAGCCGGAATTCTAGCGGTTCCCTCCTACGAGCAGTACTTC.